What follows are 8 T cell receptor beta chains derived from one specimen sequenced in a study of blood T cell repertoires in COVID-19 (dated by TCRdb to 2020 to 2022). Libraries were built with the immunoSEQ multiplex PCR assay. Drawn from immuneACCESS, this table holds only the in-frame rearrangements with V and J called that TCRdb kept. Clones are partly lost; checked studies trace under half to an unresolved V gene and leave the rest unexplained. This sample comprises 150,000 to 200,000 clones, about 80% of them detected only once. Of the sample, 5.5% to 7.5% is held by the ten largest clones. Sample: peripheral blood. Every receptor here comes from a woman aged 40 to 50 with COVID-19, enrolled during active disease.

This clone came up a few times. The chain employs TRBV29-1 and TRBJ1-2; 8 bases line up with TRBD1. Germline V CDR1 and CDR2: SQVTM, ANQGSEA. This CDR3 comprises 13 residues. The trim removed 5 bases at V and 0 bases at J, leaving 2 bases unmatched. CDR3 protein: CSVTGGTNYGYTF. The CDR3 DNA follows: TGCAGCGTTACAGGGGGGACTAACTATGGCTACACCTTC.

This clone was detected only a few times. The chain joins TRBV7-8 to TRBJ2-5; D remains ambiguous. The ends were cut back, 4 bases at V and 5 bases at J, with 17 bases in the middle. Germline V gene sequence: CDR1 SGHVS, CDR2 FQNEAQ. This CDR3 spans 15 amino acids. CDR3 region: CASSSPDRVEETQYF. CDR3 bases: TGTGCCAGCAGCTCCCCCGATCGAGTCGAGGAGACCCAGTACTTC.

The V call is TRBV6-5, the J call TRBJ1-2, with D uncertain. The CDR3 is 12 amino acids. V shed 2 bases and J shed 8 bases, with 9 bases lying between them. Germline V gives CDR1 MNHEY, CDR2 SVGAGI. CDR3 nucleotides: TGTGCCAGCAGTTACACCGCGGGCGGCTACACCTTC. Its protein is CASSYTAGGYTF.

The sample holds one count of this clone. CDR3 loop: CASSVRLAGGGETQYF. CDR3 in DNA: TGTGCCAGCAGCGTAAGGCTAGCGGGGGGCGGAGAGACCCAGTACTTC. The chain employs TRBV9 and TRBJ2-5, with TRBD2 identical over 11 bases. V was clipped by 1 base and J by 4 bases; unmatched bases: 6. CDR1 and CDR2 (germline): SGDLS, YYNGEE. The CDR3 totals 16 residues.

The V gene is TRBV12-5, the J gene TRBJ2-3, with a weak D call TRBD1 (6 bases). The CDR3 runs to 14 residues. Trimming removed 1 base at V and 1 base at J, with 6 bases between. CDR1 is LGHNT, CDR2 FRNRAP, per germline. This CDR3 is CASGLGQGTDTQYF. DNA for the CDR3: TGTGCTAGTGGTTTGGGACAGGGCACAGATACGCAGTATTTT.

The V call is TRBV6-5, the J call TRBJ2-7, with 11 bases lining up with TRBD1. The V segment lost 6 bases and the J segment 3 bases; nucleotides outside the gene matches: 7. The CDR3 consists of 15 residues. Germline-derived CDR1 and CDR2 are MNHEY and SVGAGI. CDR3 nucleotide sequence: TGTGCCAGCAGCAGCGGAGGGACAGGGGGCTACGAGCAGTACGTC. Amino acids: CASSSGGTGGYEQYV.

The J gene is TRBJ1-5, the V gene TRBV6-6, with TRBD1 matching 7 bases. The CDR3 extends over 15 amino acids. In germline, CDR1 is MNHNY, CDR2 SVGAGI (reference sequence). V shed 5 bases, J shed 4 bases, and the junction held 8 bases outside the gene matches. The CDR3 loop reads CASSPTGQQNQPQHF. CDR3 in DNA: TGTGCCAGCAGTCCAACGGGACAGCAAAATCAGCCCCAGCATTTT.

This sequence joins TRBV12-3 or TRBV12-4 and TRBJ1-1, with D unclear. The CDR3 totals 13 residues. V lost 1 base and J 7 bases, leaving 10 bases between the germline ends. The CDR3 loop reads CASSLGHIFEAFF. CDR3 sequence (DNA): TGTGCCAGCAGTTTAGGACATATTTTTGAAGCTTTCTTT.